Presented here are 11 T cell receptor beta chains from one specimen sequenced in a study of blood T cell repertoires in COVID-19. Only in-frame clones appear in the TCRdb table, and some are missing; sequencing was by immunoSEQ multiplex PCR. The sample lists some 220,000 clones; 65% to 85% were seen once. Sample: peripheral blood. The receptors were gathered from a human donor in a cohort sampled during active COVID-19.

This clone came up a few times. V gene TRBV14 combines with J gene TRBJ1-4; D gene ambiguous. The germline V gene has CDR1 SGHDN and CDR2 FVKESK. V was shortened by 0 bases and J by 6 bases, with 11 bases between the two germline ends. This CDR3 is 15 amino acids long. CDR3 in amino acids: CASSQDLAPHEKLFF. The CDR3 DNA sequence: TGTGCCAGCAGCCAAGATTTGGCCCCTCATGAAAAACTGTTTTTT.

This chain uses TRBV10-2 with TRBJ1-5; 9 bases align to TRBD1. Germline V gene lookup returns CDR1 WSHSY and CDR2 SAAADI. The V and J ends lost 5 bases and 6 bases, in that order; junction bases with no gene match: 14. The CDR3 contains 17 residues. The CDR3 nucleotides read TGCGCCAGCAGTTTCATGCCGGGACAGGGATACGGTCAGCCCCAGCATTTT. Its translation: CASSFMPGQGYGQPQHF.

The V call is TRBV3-1 (or the pseudogene TRBV3-2), the J call TRBJ2-3; no reliable D call. This CDR3 is 14 amino acids long. Germline CDR1 reads LGHDT; CDR2 reads YNNKEL (reference sequence). The germline V and J ends were trimmed by 4 bases and 4 bases, with 12 bases remaining between them. The CDR3 reads CASSPFSRADTQYF. The CDR3 nucleotides are TGTGCCAGCAGCCCCTTTAGCCGAGCAGATACGCAGTATTTT.

The chain links TRBV10-3 to TRBJ1-1, with D unresolved. The CDR3 contains 14 residues. V shed 0 bases and J shed 5 bases, with 10 bases lying between them. CDR1 and CDR2 (germline): ENHRY, SYGVKD. DNA of the CDR3: TGTGCCATCAGTGAGTCGGCGGGTTCGACTGAAGCTTTCTTT. Translating gives CAISESAGSTEAFF.

The chain uses TRBV9 and TRBJ1-1; TRBD1 is a possible D gene (6 bases). Germline lookup yields CDR1 SGDLS and CDR2 YYNGEE. Trimming removed 1 base from V and 5 bases from J, with 12 bases in between. CDR3 length: 14 residues. In DNA form, the CDR3 reads TGTGCCAGCAGCGTAACAGGGTCGTTGACTGAAGCTTTCTTT. Translating it yields CASSVTGSLTEAFF.

The chain is built from TRBV12-5 and TRBJ2-1; 9 nucleotides match TRBD1. CDR1 and CDR2 (germline): LGHNT, FRNRAP. V dropped 5 bases and J dropped 3; count of bases not matched to a gene: 5. The CDR3 spans 15 residues. The CDR3 is CASGLRQGVYNEQFF. The CDR3 DNA reads as TGTGCTAGTGGTCTTAGACAGGGGGTCTACAATGAGCAGTTCTTC. Full variable domain (rest looked up from reference TRBV12-5 and TRBJ2-1): DARVTQTPRHKVTEMGQEVTMRCQPILGHNTVFWYRQTMMQGLELLAYFRNRAPLDDSGMPKDRFSAEMPDATLATLKIQPSEPRDSAVYFCASGLRQGVYNEQFFGPGTRLTVL.

This chain links TRBV6-5 with TRBJ2-1; the match to TRBD1 covers 7 bases. Per the germline V gene, CDR1 is MNHEY and CDR2 is SVGAGI. V was pared by 8 bases and J by 2 bases, with 9 bases of the junction left unmatched. The CDR3 sequence is 15 residues long. The CDR3 protein is CASSEGGTAYNEQFF. In DNA, the CDR3 is TGTGCCAGCTCAGAAGGTGGGACAGCCTACAATGAGCAGTTCTTC.

The rearrangement links TRBV5-1 to TRBJ2-3; TRBD2 matches 11 bases. Germline V lookup: CDR1 SGHRS, CDR2 YFSETQ. The CDR3 consists of 14 residues. V lost 4 bases and J lost 5; bases outside the gene matches: 3. CDR3 protein: CASSGGTSGDTQYF. CDR3 nucleotides: TGCGCCAGCAGCGGGGGGACTAGCGGAGATACGCAGTATTTT.

This clone was detected only a few times. Other DNA sequences in the sample encode the same CDR3. CDR3 amino acids: CASSLTSGNTGELFF. The DNA of the CDR3 is TGCGCCAGCAGCTTAACGAGCGGGAACACCGGGGAGCTGTTTTTT. The chain carries TRBV5-1 and TRBJ2-2, with a weak D call TRBD2 (5 bases). This CDR3 comprises 15 residues. V was cut by 2 bases and J by 1 base, with 9 bases left in between. Germline V gene sequence: CDR1 SGHRS, CDR2 YFSETQ.

The chain employs TRBV7-9 and TRBJ1-1; maybe TRBD1 (6 bases). V lost 4 bases and J 10 bases, leaving 13 bases between the germline ends. Germline V CDR1 and CDR2: SEHNR, FQNEAQ (reference sequence). The CDR3 extends over 12 amino acids. The CDR3 region has the DNA TGTGCCAGCAGCTCCGGACAGCTTCGAGCTTTCTTT. Its translation is CASSSGQLRAFF.

The chain couples TRBV7-9 to TRBJ2-2; the D is unclear. The ends were cut back, 1 base at V and 0 bases at J, with 9 bases in the middle. The CDR3 totals 16 residues. The V gene's germline CDR1 is SEHNR and CDR2 FQNEAQ (reference sequence). CDR3 protein: CASSLGHSSNTGELFF. CDR3 bases: TGTGCCAGCAGCTTAGGACACAGCTCGAACACCGGGGAGCTGTTTTTT.